Following are 8 T cell receptor beta chains from one sample sequenced in a study of blood T cells in healthy people across ages. A second PCR, run for about 7 to 11 cycles, used a sample-barcoded 5' primer plus a J-beta primer mix. In TCRdb, the 5' RACE reads were re-called with MiXCR into one record per CDR3 protein. The data contain more than 650,000 distinct CDR3 sequences, about 20% of them singletons. Sample: blood. These receptors all come from an older man in good health.

This clonotype was seen only a few times. The V and J genes are TRBV20-1 and TRBJ2-3, with D possibly matching TRBD1 (5 bases). CDR1 and CDR2 (germline): DFQATT, SNEGSKA (reference sequence). The CDR3 totals 15 residues. V lost 6 bases and J 4 bases, leaving 20 bases between the germline ends. CDR3 sequence reads: CSAGISRVYSDTQYF. In nucleotides, the CDR3 is TGCAGTGCGGGGATCTCCAGGGTATATTCAGATACGCAGTATTTT.

The J gene is TRBJ1-1, the V gene TRBV20-1; D is ambiguous. The germline V and J ends were trimmed by 3 bases and 1 base, with 12 bases remaining between them. Germline V CDR1 and CDR2: DFQATT, SNEGSKA (reference sequence). The CDR3 loop spans 14 amino acids. The CDR3, as DNA: TGCAGTGCTAGTCCCCGGGAGTCGAACACTGAAGCTTTCTTT. Translated: CSASPRESNTEAFF.

This clonotype was seen more than once but under ten times. The rearrangement uses TRBV6-6 and TRBJ2-3; the match to TRBD2 covers 7 bases. Germline-derived CDR1 and CDR2 are MNHNY and SVGAGI (reference sequence). The CDR3 is 16 amino acids. After removal of 10 bases from V and 0 bases from J, the junction contained 13 bases not matched to a gene. CDR3 DNA sequence: TGTGCCACCTCCGGAGGGCAGGGACTAAGCACAGATACGCAGTATTTT. This codes for CATSGGQGLSTDTQYF.

This clonotype was detected a few times. The chain has TRBV4-2 and TRBJ2-2; 11 bases align to TRBD2. After removal of 1 base from V and 7 bases from J, the junction contained 8 bases not matched to a gene. The germline CDR1 and CDR2 sequences are LGHNA and YNFKEQ. The CDR3 contains 17 residues. The CDR3: CASSQVIAGGPDGELFF. The DNA for the CDR3 is TGTGCCAGCAGCCAAGTTATAGCGGGGGGGCCGGACGGGGAGCTGTTTTTT.

This chain uses TRBV6-2 or TRBV6-3 with TRBJ2-3; 9 nucleotides align to TRBD2. Unmatched junction bases numbered 2, after V lost 2 bases and J lost 2 bases. The CDR3 consists of 15 residues. Germline V gene data show CDR1 as MNHEY and CDR2 as SVGEGT. CDR3 coding DNA: TGTGCCAGCAGTTACGGCGGGGGGGCCACAGATACGCAGTATTTT. Translating gives CASSYGGGATDTQYF.

This clonotype was found a few times. J is TRBJ2-3 and V is TRBV7-2; D ambiguous. Per germline, CDR1 SGHTA and CDR2 FQGNSA. V was trimmed by 8 bases and J by 5 bases, leaving 11 bases between them. The CDR3 has 12 amino acids. The CDR3 region is CASRAAIDTQYF. CDR3 nucleotides: TGTGCCAGCCGGGCAGCTATAGATACGCAGTATTTT.

This clonotype has a handful of counts. This sequence may be a read error, since a much larger clone differs from it by one base. CDR3 in DNA: TGTGCCAGCAGTACCGGGACAGCGAACACCGGGGAGCTGTTTTTT. Translated: CASSTGTANTGELFF. V and J are TRBV7-9 and TRBJ2-2; 7 bases line up with TRBD1. This CDR3 has 15 amino acids. Germline V lookup: CDR1 SEHNR, CDR2 FQNEAQ (reference sequence). V lost 6 bases to trimming and J lost 0 bases; unmatched junction nucleotides: 4.

The chain employs TRBV29-1 and TRBJ2-2; possibly TRBD2 for D (7 bases). The germline CDR1 and CDR2 sequences are SQVTM and ANQGSEA. The CDR3 loop spans 15 amino acids. V was clipped by 2 bases and J by 1 base, with 11 bases between them. The CDR3 loop is CSVEMRGGNTGELFF. In DNA, the CDR3 is TGCAGCGTTGAAATGAGGGGGGGGAACACCGGGGAGCTGTTTTTT.